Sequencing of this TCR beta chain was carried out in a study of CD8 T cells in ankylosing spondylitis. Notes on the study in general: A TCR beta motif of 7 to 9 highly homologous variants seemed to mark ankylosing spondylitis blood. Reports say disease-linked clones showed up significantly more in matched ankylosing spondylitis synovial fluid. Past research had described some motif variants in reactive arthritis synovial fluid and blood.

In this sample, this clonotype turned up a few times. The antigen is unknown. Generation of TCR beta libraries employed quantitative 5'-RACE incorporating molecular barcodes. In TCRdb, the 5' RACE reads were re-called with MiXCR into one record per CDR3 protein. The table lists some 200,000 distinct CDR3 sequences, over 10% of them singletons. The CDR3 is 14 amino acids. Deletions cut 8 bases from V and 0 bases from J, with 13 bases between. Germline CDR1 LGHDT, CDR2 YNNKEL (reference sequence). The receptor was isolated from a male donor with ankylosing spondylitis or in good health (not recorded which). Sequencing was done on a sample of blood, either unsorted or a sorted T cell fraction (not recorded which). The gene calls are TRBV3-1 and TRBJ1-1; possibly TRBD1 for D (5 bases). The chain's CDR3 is CASQEEGLNTEAFF. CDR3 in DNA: TGTGCCAGCCAGGAGGAGGGACTGAACACTGAAGCTTTCTTT.